Described below is a single TCR beta chain sequence and its context. Trimming cost V 5 bases and J 4 bases, with 9 bases left between them. This CDR3 spans 13 amino acids. Germline-derived CDR1 and CDR2 are SGHVS and FQNEAQ. The data were taken from a study of T cell changes during pregnancy in multiple sclerosis. Sequenced by immunoSEQ multiplex PCR; TCRdb stores in-frame clones only, minus some. Counted here are around 52,000 clones, about 92% occurring once; the ten biggest clones make up approximately 0.15%. The sample was CD4+ T cells from peripheral blood mononuclear cells, taken after pregnancy. V usage is TRBV7-8 and J usage is TRBJ2-1; D is possibly TRBD2 (5 bases). The receptor comes from a female donor in good health, enrolled as a control in a pregnancy study. CDR3: CASSPERYNEQFF. CDR3 DNA: TGTGCCAGCAGCCCCGAGCGGTACAATGAGCAGTTCTTC.